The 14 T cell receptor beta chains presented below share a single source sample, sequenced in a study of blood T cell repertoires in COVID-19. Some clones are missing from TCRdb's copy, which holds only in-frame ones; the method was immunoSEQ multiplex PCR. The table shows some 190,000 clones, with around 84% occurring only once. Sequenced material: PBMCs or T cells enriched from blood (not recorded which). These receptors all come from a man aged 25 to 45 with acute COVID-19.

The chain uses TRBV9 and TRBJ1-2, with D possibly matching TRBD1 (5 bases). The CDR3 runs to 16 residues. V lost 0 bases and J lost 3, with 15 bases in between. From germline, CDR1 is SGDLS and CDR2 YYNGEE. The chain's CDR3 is CASSVAVWGRDYGYTF. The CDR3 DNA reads TGTGCCAGCAGCGTAGCGGTCTGGGGCCGTGACTATGGCTACACCTTC.

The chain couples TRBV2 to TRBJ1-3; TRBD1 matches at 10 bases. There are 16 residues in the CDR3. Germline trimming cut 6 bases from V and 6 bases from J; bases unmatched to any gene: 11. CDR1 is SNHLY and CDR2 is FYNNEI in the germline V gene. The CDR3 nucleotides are TGTGCCAGCAGGAGACCGGGACAGGGGTTCTCAAACACCATATATTTT. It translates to CASRRPGQGFSNTIYF.

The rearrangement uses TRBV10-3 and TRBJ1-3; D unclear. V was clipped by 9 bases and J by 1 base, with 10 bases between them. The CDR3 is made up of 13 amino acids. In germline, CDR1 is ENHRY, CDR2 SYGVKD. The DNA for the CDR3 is TGTGCCATGGGTAGCCGTTCTGGAAACACCATATATTTT. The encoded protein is CAMGSRSGNTIYF.

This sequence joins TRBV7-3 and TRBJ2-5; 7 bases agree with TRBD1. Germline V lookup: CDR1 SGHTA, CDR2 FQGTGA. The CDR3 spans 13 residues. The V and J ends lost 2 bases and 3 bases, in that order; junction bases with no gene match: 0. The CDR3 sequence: CASSLDREETQYF. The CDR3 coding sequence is TGTGCCAGCAGCTTAGACAGGGAAGAGACCCAGTACTTC. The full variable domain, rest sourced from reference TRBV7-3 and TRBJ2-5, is GAGVSQTPSNKVTEKGKYVELRCDPISGHTALYWYRQSLGQGPEFLIYFQGTGAADDSGLPNDRFFAVRPEGSVSTLKIQRTERGDSAVYLCASSLDREETQYFGPGTRLLVL.

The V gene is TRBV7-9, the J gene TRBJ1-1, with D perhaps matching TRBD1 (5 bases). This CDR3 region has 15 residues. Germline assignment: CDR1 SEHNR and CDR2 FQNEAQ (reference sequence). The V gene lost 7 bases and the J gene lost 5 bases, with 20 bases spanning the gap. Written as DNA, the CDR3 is TGTGCCAGCACCCGGCGCGGGACGAGGGAAACTGAAGCTTTCTTT. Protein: CASTRRGTRETEAFF.

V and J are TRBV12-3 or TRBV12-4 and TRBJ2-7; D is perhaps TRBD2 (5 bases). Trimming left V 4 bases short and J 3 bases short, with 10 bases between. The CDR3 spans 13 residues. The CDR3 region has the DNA TGTGCCAGCAGTTCCTTTGGACTCTACGAGCAGTACTTC. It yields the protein CASSSFGLYEQYF.

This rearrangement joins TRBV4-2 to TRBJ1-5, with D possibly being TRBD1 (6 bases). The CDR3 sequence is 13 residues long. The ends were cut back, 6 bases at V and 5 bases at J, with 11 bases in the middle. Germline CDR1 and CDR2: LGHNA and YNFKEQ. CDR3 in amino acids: CASRGGADQPQHF. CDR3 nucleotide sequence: TGTGCCAGCAGGGGGGGGGCGGATCAGCCCCAGCATTTT.

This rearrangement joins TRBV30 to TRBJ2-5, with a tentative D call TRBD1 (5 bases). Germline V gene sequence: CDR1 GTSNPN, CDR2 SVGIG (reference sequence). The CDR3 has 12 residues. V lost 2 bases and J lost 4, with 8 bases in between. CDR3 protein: CAWSLQGETQYF. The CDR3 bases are TGTGCCTGGAGTTTGCAGGGAGAGACCCAGTACTTC. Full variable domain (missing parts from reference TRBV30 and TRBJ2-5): SQTIHQWPATLVQPVGSPLSLECTVEGTSNPNLYWYRQAAGRGLQLLFYSVGIGQISSEVPQNLSASRPQDRQFILSSKKLLLSDSGFYLCAWSLQGETQYFGPGTRLLVL.

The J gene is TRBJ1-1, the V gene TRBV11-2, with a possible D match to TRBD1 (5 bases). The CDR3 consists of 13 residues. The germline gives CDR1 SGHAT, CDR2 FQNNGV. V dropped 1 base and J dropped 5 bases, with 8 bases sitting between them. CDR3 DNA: TGTGCCAGCAGCTTAGGCCGACAGACTGAAGCTTTCTTT. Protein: CASSLGRQTEAFF.

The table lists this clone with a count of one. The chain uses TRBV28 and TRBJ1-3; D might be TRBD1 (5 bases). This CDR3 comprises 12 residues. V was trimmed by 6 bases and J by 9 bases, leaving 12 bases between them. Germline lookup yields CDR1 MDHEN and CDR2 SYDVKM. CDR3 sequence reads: CASRTGLPTIYF. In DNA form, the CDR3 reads TGTGCCAGCAGAACAGGTCTCCCCACCATATATTTT.

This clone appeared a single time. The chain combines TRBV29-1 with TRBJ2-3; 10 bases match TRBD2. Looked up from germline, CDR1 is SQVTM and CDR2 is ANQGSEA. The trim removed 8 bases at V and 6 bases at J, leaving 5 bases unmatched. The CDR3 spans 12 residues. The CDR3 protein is CSLRTSGDTQYF. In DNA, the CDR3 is TGCAGCCTTCGGACTAGCGGCGATACGCAGTATTTT.

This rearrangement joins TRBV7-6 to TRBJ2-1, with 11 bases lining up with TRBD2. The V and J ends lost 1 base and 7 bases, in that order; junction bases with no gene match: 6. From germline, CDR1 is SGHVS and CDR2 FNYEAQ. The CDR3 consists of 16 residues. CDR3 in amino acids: CASSLVSGGARNEQFF. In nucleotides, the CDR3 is TGTGCCAGCAGCTTAGTTAGCGGGGGGGCCCGAAATGAGCAGTTCTTC.

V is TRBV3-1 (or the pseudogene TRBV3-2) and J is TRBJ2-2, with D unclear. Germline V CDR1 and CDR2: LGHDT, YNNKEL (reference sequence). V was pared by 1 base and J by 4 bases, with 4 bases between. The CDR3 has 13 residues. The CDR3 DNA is TGTGCCAGCAGCCAAGCGGGCACCGGGGAGCTGTTTTTT. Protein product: CASSQAGTGELFF.

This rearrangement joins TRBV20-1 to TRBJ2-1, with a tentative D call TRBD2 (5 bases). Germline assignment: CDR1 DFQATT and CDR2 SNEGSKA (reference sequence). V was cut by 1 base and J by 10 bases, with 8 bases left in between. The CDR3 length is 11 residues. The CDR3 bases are TGCAGTGCTAGAGCGGGGATCGAGCAGTTCTTC. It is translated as CSARAGIEQFF.